What follows is one T cell receptor (beta chain) and its context. These data belong to a study of T cell changes during pregnancy in multiple sclerosis. V lost 4 bases, J lost 4 bases, and 7 bases stayed unmatched. The CDR3 has 15 amino acids. Germline V gene sequence: CDR1 SGHTA, CDR2 FQGTGA. TCRdb's copy holds only in-frame clones and misses some; the assay was immunoSEQ multiplex PCR. The sample includes around 61,000 clones, more than 75% of them seen just once. The chain uses TRBV7-3 and TRBJ2-1; 7 bases are shared with TRBD2. The sequence was obtained from a human donor whose cells served as feeder cells for cultures in a pregnancy study. The sequenced sample was peripheral blood from another person, used as feeder cells. The CDR3 region has the DNA TGTGCCAGCAGCTCGAGCGGGGACCTATACAATGAGCAGTTCTTC. Amino acid sequence: CASSSSGDLYNEQFF.